This T cell receptor beta chain was sequenced during a study of shared clonotypes between healthy human individuals. Study at large: Ranging from 18 to 49 in age, donors were a couple of women and a few men.

Sequenced by immunoSEQ multiplex PCR; TCRdb stores in-frame clones only, minus some. Of around 600,000 clones in the sample, 85% to 95% were seen once. Selected positively for CCR7 and CD45RO-negative, naive CD8 cells excluded terminally differentiated effector memory CD45RA+ cells. Recent vaccinations or acute infections were absent in the healthy HIV-negative adult donors. Germline V gene data show CDR1 as SGHDT and CDR2 as YYEEEE. Trimming removed 5 bases at V and 5 bases at J, with 16 bases between. This CDR3 is 14 amino acids long. Material for sequencing was naive CD8+ T cells sorted from blood. The clonotype comes from a woman aged 25 to 39 in good health. The chain couples TRBV5-6 to TRBJ1-1; D perhaps matches TRBD1 (5 bases). This CDR3 reads CASRALSGRTEAFF. CDR3 nucleotides: TGTGCCAGCAGAGCGCTTTCAGGGAGAACTGAAGCTTTCTTT.